These T cell receptor beta chains were read from a single sample in a study of regulatory T cells in long-lasting Graves disease. TCRdb recomputed calls from the multiplex PCR reads with MiXCR, one row per CDR3 protein. The repertoire holds fewer than 500,000 distinct CDR3 sequences, with 15% to 20% as singletons. The sample was also linked to a second study, of T cells in Graves' hyperthyroidism and ophthalmopathy.

This specimen consisted of peripheral blood mononuclear cells (PBMCs), obtained at new diagnosis, from a patient treated with antithyroid drugs. The receptors here all came from a man aged 40-55 years with Graves disease. Each CDR3 is given with its conserved first and last residue. Each record gives: J gene, D gene, V gene, clone size, CDR3 protein, CDR3 DNA. The D gene is left open where the match is weak. Size is stated for part of the rows, as once, few or many counts, or as a class when the clone is expanded.

TRBJ1-5	NA	TRBV12-3/TRBV12-4	many	CASSTGLQGQPQHF	TGTGCCAGCAGCACCGGACTACAGGGCCAGCCCCAGCATTTT
TRBJ2-7	NA	TRBV7-9	many	CASSLAFGNEQYF	TGTGCCAGCAGCTTAGCGTTTGGGAACGAGCAGTACTTC
TRBJ2-1	NA	TRBV27	few	CASRHRAGNPNEQFF	TGTGCCAGCCGTCACCGGGCAGGGAACCCGAATGAGCAGTTCTTC
TRBJ2-1	TRBD2	TRBV7-2	many	CASSSRTSGRIF	TGTGCCAGCAGCTCTCGGACTAGCGGGAGGATCTTC
TRBJ1-1	TRBD1	TRBV2	NA	CASTLRGTTEAFF	TGTGCCAGCACACTCAGGGGGACCACTGAAGCTTTCTTT
TRBJ2-7	NA	TRBV2	NA	CATRLKTTYEQYF	TGTGCCACCCGTTTAAAGACTACCTACGAGCAGTACTTC
TRBJ1-4	NA	TRBV10-3	few	CAISESGGGEKLFF	TGTGCCATCAGTGAGTCCGGGGGTGGTGAAAAACTGTTTTTT
TRBJ2-2	TRBD2	TRBV5-1	many	CASSLEGSGRGTGELFF	TGCGCCAGCAGCTTGGAGGGTAGCGGGAGAGGCACCGGGGAGCTGTTTTTT
TRBJ2-7	TRBD1	TRBV20-1	many	CSARDQRAGGEQYF	TGCAGTGCTAGAGATCAAAGGGCAGGGGGAGAGCAGTACTTC
TRBJ2-1	NA	TRBV10-3	NA	CAISVTSSVYNEQFF	TGTGCCATCAGTGTGACTAGTTCGGTTTACAATGAGCAGTTCTTC
TRBJ2-1	TRBD1	TRBV11-2	few	CASSPSPRVEQGAESSYNEQFF	TGTGCCAGCAGCCCATCTCCGCGGGTGGAACAGGGGGCAGAGAGCTCCTACAATGAGCAGTTCTTC
TRBJ1-2	TRBD1	TRBV11-2	few	CASSLAQGAGGYGYTF	TGTGCCAGCAGCTTAGCGCAGGGGGCAGGAGGCTATGGCTACACCTTC
TRBJ2-7	NA	TRBV30	NA	CAWSVRGPSFYEQYF	TGTGCCTGGAGTGTACGGGGACCCTCATTTTACGAGCAGTACTTC
TRBJ2-2	TRBD2	TRBV6-4	few	CASSAGTSEMVGELFF	TGTGCCAGCAGTGCCGGGACTAGCGAGATGGTTGGGGAGCTGTTTTTT
TRBJ2-7	NA	TRBV2	many	CASSVARGTYEQYF	TGTGCCAGCAGTGTTGCGAGGGGCACCTACGAGCAGTACTTC
TRBJ2-2	TRBD1	TRBV7-9	few	CASRKQGASGELFF	TGTGCCAGCAGGAAACAGGGGGCGAGCGGGGAGCTGTTTTTT
TRBJ2-3	NA	TRBV2	many	CASSEYPAADTQYF	TGTGCCAGCAGTGAATATCCTGCTGCAGATACGCAGTATTTT
TRBJ1-2	NA	TRBV19	once	CASSILAQGNGYTF	TGTGCCAGTAGTATATTGGCACAGGGAAACGGCTACACCTTC
TRBJ2-1	NA	TRBV30	many	CGWGRVSSYNEQFF	TGTGGCTGGGGGCGGGTTAGCTCCTACAATGAGCAGTTCTTC
TRBJ2-2	TRBD1	TRBV19	few	CASSSGTGVTGELFF	TGTGCCAGTAGTTCCGGGACAGGGGTCACCGGGGAGCTGTTTTTT
TRBJ2-7	NA	TRBV2	many	CASSEAGQYYEQYF	TGTGCCAGCAGTGAAGCGGGGCAATACTACGAGCAGTACTTC
TRBJ2-7	TRBD1	TRBV7-9	many	CASRRTGTYEQYF	TGTGCCAGCAGGCGGACAGGTACCTACGAGCAGTACTTC
TRBJ2-1	TRBD2	TRBV12-3/TRBV12-4	many	CASSLSRLAGSYNEQFF	TGTGCCAGCAGTTTATCCAGACTAGCGGGGTCCTACAATGAGCAGTTCTTC
TRBJ2-1	TRBD1	TRBV7-2	many	CASSLRRDRDLVATHHEQFF	TGTGCCAGCAGCCTTCGCCGGGACAGGGATCTCGTCGCAACACACCATGAGCAGTTCTTC
TRBJ1-1	NA	TRBV28	many	CASSFQRGPLNTEAFF	TGTGCCAGCAGTTTTCAACGGGGGCCCCTGAACACTGAAGCTTTCTTT
TRBJ2-1	TRBD2	TRBV20-1	many	CSATSGTGDKQFF	TGCAGTGCGACTAGCGGGACGGGAGACAAGCAGTTCTTC
TRBJ1-1	NA	TRBV18	many	CASKKSGAQDTEAFF	TGTGCCAGCAAAAAGTCAGGGGCGCAGGACACTGAAGCTTTCTTT
TRBJ2-7	NA	TRBV7-2	few	CASSPRPVGSYEQYF	TGTGCCAGCAGCCCGAGGCCGGTAGGCTCCTACGAGCAGTACTTC
TRBJ1-1	NA	TRBV30	many	CAWSGGGSTEAFF	TGTGCCTGGAGTGGGGGGGGGAGCACTGAAGCTTTCTTT
TRBJ2-5	NA	TRBV4-1	NA	CASSQETRSQETQYF	TGCGCCAGCAGCCAAGAGACGCGGTCCCAAGAGACCCAGTACTTC
TRBJ1-3	NA	TRBV6-1	few	CASSPRTANSGNTIYF	TGTGCCAGCAGTCCCAGGACGGCGAACTCTGGAAACACCATATATTTT